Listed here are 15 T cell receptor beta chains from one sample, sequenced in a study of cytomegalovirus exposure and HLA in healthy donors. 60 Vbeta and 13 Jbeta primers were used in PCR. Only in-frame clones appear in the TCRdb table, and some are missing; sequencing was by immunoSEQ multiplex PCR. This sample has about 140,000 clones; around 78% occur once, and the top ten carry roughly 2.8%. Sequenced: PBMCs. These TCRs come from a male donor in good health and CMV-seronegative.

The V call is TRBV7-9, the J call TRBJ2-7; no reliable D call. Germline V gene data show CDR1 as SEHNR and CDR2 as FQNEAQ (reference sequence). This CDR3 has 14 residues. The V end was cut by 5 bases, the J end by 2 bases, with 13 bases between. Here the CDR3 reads CASSPPTAAYEQYF. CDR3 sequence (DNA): TGTGCCAGCAGCCCCCCGACTGCCGCCTACGAGCAGTACTTC.

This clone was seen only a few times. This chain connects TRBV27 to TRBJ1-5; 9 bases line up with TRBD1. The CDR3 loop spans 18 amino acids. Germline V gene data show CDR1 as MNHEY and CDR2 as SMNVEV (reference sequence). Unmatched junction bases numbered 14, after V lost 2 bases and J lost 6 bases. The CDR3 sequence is CASSLTPPGDRVRQPQHF. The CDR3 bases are TGTGCCAGCAGTTTAACCCCCCCCGGGGACAGGGTACGTCAGCCCCAGCATTTT.

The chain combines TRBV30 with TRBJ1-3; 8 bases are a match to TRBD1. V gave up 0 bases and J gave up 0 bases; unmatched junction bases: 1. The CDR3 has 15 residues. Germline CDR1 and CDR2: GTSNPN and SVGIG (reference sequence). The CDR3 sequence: CAWSVGQGSGNTIYF. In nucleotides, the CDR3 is TGTGCCTGGAGTGTCGGACAGGGCTCTGGAAACACCATATATTTT.

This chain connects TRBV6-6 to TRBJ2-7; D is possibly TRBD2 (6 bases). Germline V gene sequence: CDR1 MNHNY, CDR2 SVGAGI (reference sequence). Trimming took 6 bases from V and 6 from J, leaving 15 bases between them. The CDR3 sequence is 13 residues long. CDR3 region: CASSPRGTGEQYF. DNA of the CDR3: TGTGCCAGCAGCCCACGGGGGACTGGCGAGCAGTACTTC.

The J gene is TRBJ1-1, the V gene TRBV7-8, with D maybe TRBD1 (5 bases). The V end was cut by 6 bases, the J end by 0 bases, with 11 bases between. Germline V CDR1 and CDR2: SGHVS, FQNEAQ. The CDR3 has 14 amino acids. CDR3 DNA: TGTGCCAGCAGGCCGACAGACATGAACACTGAAGCTTTCTTT. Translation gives CASRPTDMNTEAFF.

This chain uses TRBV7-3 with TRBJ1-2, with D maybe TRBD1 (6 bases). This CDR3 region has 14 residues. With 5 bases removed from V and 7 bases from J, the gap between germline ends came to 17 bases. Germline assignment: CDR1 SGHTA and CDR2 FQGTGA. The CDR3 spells CASSPTGQVGGYTF. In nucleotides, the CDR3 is TGTGCCAGCAGCCCGACAGGCCAAGTAGGTGGCTACACCTTC.

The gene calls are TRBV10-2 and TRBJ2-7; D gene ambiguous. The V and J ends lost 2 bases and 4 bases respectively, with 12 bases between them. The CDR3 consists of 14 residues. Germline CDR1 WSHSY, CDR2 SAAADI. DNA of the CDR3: TGCGCCAGCAGTGAGGCAGGTACGCCATACGAGCAGTACTTC. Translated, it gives CASSEAGTPYEQYF.

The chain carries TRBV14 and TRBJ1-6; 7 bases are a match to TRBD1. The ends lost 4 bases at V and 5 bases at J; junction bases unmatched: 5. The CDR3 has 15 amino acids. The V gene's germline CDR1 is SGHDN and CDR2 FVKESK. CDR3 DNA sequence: TGTGCCAGCAGCCCCAGACAGGGAAATAATTCACCCCTCCACTTT. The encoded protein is CASSPRQGNNSPLHF.

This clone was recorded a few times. CDR3 region: CASSPVFVTGELFF. CDR3 sequence (DNA): TGCGCCAGCAGCCCCGTCTTTGTGACCGGGGAGCTGTTTTTT. The chain joins TRBV4-1 to TRBJ2-2, with D unclear. With 4 bases removed from V and 5 bases from J, the gap between germline ends came to 11 bases. Per germline, CDR1 MGHRA and CDR2 YSYEKL. CDR3 size: 14 residues.

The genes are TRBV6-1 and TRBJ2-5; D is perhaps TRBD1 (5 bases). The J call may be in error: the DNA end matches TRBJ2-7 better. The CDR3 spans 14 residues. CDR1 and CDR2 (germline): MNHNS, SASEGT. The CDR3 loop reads CASSGRGFEYEQYF. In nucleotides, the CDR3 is TGTGCCAGCAGTGGTAGGGGTTTCGAGTACGAGCAGTACTTC.

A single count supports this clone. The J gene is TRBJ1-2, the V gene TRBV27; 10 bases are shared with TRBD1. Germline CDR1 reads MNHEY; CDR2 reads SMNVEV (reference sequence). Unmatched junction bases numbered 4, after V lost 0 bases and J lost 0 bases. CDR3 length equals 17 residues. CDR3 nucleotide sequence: TGTGCCAGCAGTTTATCGGGACAGGGGATGTCTAACTATGGCTACACCTTC. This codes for CASSLSGQGMSNYGYTF.

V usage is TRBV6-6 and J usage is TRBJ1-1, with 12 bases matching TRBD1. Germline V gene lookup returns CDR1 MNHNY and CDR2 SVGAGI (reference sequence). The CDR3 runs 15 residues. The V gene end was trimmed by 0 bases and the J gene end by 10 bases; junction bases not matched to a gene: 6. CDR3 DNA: TGTGCCAGCAGTTACTCCGGGACAGGGGGCGCGGGAGCTTTCTTT. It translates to CASSYSGTGGAGAFF.

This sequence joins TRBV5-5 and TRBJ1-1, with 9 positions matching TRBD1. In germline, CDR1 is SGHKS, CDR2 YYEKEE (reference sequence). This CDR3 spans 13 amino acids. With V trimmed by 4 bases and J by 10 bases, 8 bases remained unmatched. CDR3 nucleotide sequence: TGTGCCAGCAGCCGGGACAGGGCCGTATCAGCTTTCTTT. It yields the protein CASSRDRAVSAFF.

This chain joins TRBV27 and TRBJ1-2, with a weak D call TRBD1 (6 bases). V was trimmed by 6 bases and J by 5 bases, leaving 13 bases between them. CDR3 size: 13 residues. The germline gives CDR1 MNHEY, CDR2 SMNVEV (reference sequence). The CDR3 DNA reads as TGTGCCAGCAGCCGGACAGCGAATTATGGCTACACCTTC. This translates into CASSRTANYGYTF.

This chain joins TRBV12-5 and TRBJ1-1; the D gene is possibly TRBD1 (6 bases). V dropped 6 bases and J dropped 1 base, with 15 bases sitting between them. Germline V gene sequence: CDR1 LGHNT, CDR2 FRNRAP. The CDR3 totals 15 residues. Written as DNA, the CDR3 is TGTGCTAGTGGCCGCGGGCCCAGGGGGAACACTGAAGCTTTCTTT. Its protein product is CASGRGPRGNTEAFF.